These 3 T cell receptor beta chains share one sample of origin, sequenced in a study of blood T cell repertoires in COVID-19. TCRdb's table, derived via immunoSEQ multiplex PCR, lists solely in-frame clones and lacks some. The table shows some 150,000 clones, with about four fifths occurring only once. Sample: peripheral blood. All receptors come from a man between 60 and 75 years old with acute or convalescent COVID-19.

This chain uses TRBV18 with TRBJ1-1; D is perhaps TRBD1 (5 bases). CDR1 and CDR2 (germline): KGHSH, LQKENI. The ends were cut back, 6 bases at V and 1 base at J, with 15 bases in the middle. CDR3 length equals 15 residues. CDR3 DNA: TGTGCCAGCTCCTCAGGGTTGGATCGGAACACTGAAGCTTTCTTT. Residues: CASSSGLDRNTEAFF.

The count of this clone is one. This CDR3 is CASSRSVPGEQYF. The CDR3 DNA reads as TGTGCCAGCAGTAGATCCGTTCCGGGCGAGCAGTACTTC. The V call is TRBV6-5, the J call TRBJ2-7; no firm D call. Trimming shortened V by 5 bases and J by 6 bases, and 14 bases separated the two germline ends. The CDR3 extends over 13 amino acids. CDR1 and CDR2 (germline): MNHEY, SVGAGI.

Of note for this clone: At one boundary the junction diverges from the germline segment, which might be a read error. The chain uses TRBV7-7 and TRBJ1-1, with no clear D. Germline V gene data show CDR1 as SSHAT and CDR2 as FNYEAQ (reference sequence). The CDR3 has 14 residues. The CDR3 DNA is TGTGCTAGCAGCTTAGCGGAGGGCGTGGGTGAAGCTTTCTTT. It is translated as CASSLAEGVGEAFF.